This T cell receptor (beta chain) was sequenced during a study of blood T cell repertoires in COVID-19 (dated by TCRdb to between 2020 and 2021). Background on the whole study: The collaborator samples originated in the United States, Italy and Spain and spanned the acute and convalescent phases of COVID-19. Deeply sampled blood TCRbeta repertoires from subjects exposed to, actively infected with, or recovered from COVID-19 were included in the dataset. Where HLA class I and class II types were available, the types were taken from metadata supplied by the sample provider, not from assay-based typing. The repertoires were released in a freely available public database meant as a resource for research on the immune response to SARS-CoV-2. The samples were drawn from the first 160 participants of the ongoing ImmuneRACE study and from 1,254 subjects provided by 6 global collaborators. The material from the prospective study consisted of cDNA or gDNA derived from T cells, B-cell-depleted T cells, or PBMCs. Sample metadata almost always included a de-identified subject ID, COVID-19 status, age in years and sex. The paper's findings and limits, for the study overall: Clinical and demographic metadata were provided uncurated, with the amount varying by source and participant.

The CDR3 numbers 15 residues from cysteine through phenylalanine. The kept DNA is CDR3 alone, 45 bases in frame from the first base. The germline V and J ends show losses of 0 bases and 5 bases respectively, and no gene match explains 3 bases of the junction. The germline V gene gives CDR1 as LGHNA and CDR2 as YNFKEQ. TCRbeta CDR3 regions were amplified from genomic DNA by means of the immunoSEQ Assay, a bias-controlled multiplex PCR. The original pipeline was this. Within the assay, amplification of reference gene primers was used to estimate how many nucleated cells each sample contained. Sequence reads were collapsed and filtered to measure the absolute abundance of every unique TCRbeta CDR3 rearrangement. Productive Simpson clonality was computed per sample as the square root of Simpson's diversity index over productive rearrangements. TCRdb took this table from immuneACCESS and kept in-frame rearrangements with V and J called. Such tables lack part of the clones; where checked against another copy, unresolved V genes explain under half of the gap, and the rest is unexplained. V and J calls and clone size follow that table, whereas D and trimming were derived from the DNA. The sample includes some 69,000 clones, with roughly 79% observed a single time. Of the sample, 20% falls within the top ten clones.

Concerning this clone: Its antigen is unknown. No qualities accompany the bases; no much larger clone lies one base away.

Whole blood was collected in K2EDTA tubes by collaborating institutions according to the institutions' own protocols. For TCRbeta analysis, collaborator samples were shipped as frozen whole blood, as isolated PBMCs, or as DNA extracted from either sample type. The chain uses TRBV4-2 and TRBJ1-5, with 8 bases in between that match TRBD1. The sequencing input was peripheral blood. The clonotype was recovered from a woman in her 70s with acute or convalescent COVID-19. The CDR3 here reads CASSQEGTGHQPQHF. Here is the DNA: TGTGCCAGCAGCCAAGAGGGGACAGGACATCAGCCCCAGCATTTT.